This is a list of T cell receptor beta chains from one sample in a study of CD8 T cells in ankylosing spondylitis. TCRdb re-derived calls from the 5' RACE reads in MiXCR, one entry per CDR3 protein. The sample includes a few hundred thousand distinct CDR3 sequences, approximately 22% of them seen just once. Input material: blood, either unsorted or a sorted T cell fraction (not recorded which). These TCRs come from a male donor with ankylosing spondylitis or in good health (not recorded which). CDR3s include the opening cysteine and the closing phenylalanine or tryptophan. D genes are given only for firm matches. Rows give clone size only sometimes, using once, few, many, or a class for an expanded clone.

TGTGCCAGCAGCCCCATAGCGGGGGGCGGCACAGATACGCAGTATTTT	CASSPIAGGGTDTQYF	few	TRBD2	TRBV7-2	TRBJ2-3
TGCGCCAGCAGCTTGGACGGGGGCAATCAGCCCCAGCATTTT	CASSLDGGNQPQHF	.	.	TRBV5-1	TRBJ1-5
TGCAGCGTTGAAGTCAGGGCCAACGAGCAGTACTTC	CSVEVRANEQYF	.	.	TRBV29-1	TRBJ2-7
TGTGCCTGGACAGGGGGTTTCGGGTACGAGCAGTACTTC	CAWTGGFGYEQYF	.	TRBD1	TRBV30	TRBJ2-7
TGTGCCGGAGGGGCCCCAGATACGCAGTATTTT	CAGGAPDTQYF	.	.	TRBV7-6	TRBJ2-3
TGTGCCAGCAGACTAGCCGCCAACTACGAGCAGTACTTC	CASRLAANYEQYF	few	.	TRBV7-9	TRBJ2-7
TGCGCCAGCACCGGGCTAGCGGGGGGGCGGGTTGAGCAGTTCTTC	CASTGLAGGRVEQFF	.	TRBD2	TRBV10-1	TRBJ2-1
TGTGCCAGCAGGGGGGGGGGACCTGGCGAGCAGTACTTC	CASRGGGPGEQYF	.	TRBD2	TRBV6-1	TRBJ2-7
TGTGCCAGCAGTTCAGGACAGGGTAGCAACGAGCAGTACTTC	CASSSGQGSNEQYF	few	TRBD1	TRBV12-3/TRBV12-4	TRBJ2-7
TGCAGTGCTAGAGATGTGGGGACAGTAGGCTCCTACGAGCAGTACTTC	CSARDVGTVGSYEQYF	.	TRBD1	TRBV20-1	TRBJ2-7
TGTGCCAGCAAGTCGAGCTCCTACGAGCAGTACTTC	CASKSSSYEQYF	.	.	TRBV2	TRBJ2-7
TGTGCCAGCAGCTTAATCGGGGGCGAGCAGTACTTC	CASSLIGGEQYF	.	.	TRBV11-2	TRBJ2-7
TGTGCCAGCAGGGATTCCCAGGGGGTCAGGACCGGGGAGCTGTTTTTT	CASRDSQGVRTGELFF	few	TRBD1	TRBV2	TRBJ2-2
TGTGCCAGCAGCCCCGGGACAGCAGATTCACCCCTCCACTTT	CASSPGTADSPLHF	few	TRBD1	TRBV27	TRBJ1-6
TGTGCCAGCAGTCCGGGGCAGGCCACCGGGGAGCTGTTTTTT	CASSPGQATGELFF	few	.	TRBV12-3/TRBV12-4	TRBJ2-2
TGTGCCACCAGTGACCCCGGAAATGAGCAGTTCTTC	CATSDPGNEQFF	few	.	TRBV24-1	TRBJ2-1
TGTGCCTGGACAGGGGTGTCCTACGAGCAGTACTTC	CAWTGVSYEQYF	few	.	TRBV30	TRBJ2-7
TGCGCCAGCAGCCAAACCTTAGACGGCGGCAATCAGCCCCAGCATTTT	CASSQTLDGGNQPQHF	.	.	TRBV4-1	TRBJ1-5
TGTGCCAGCAGCCCCTTTGAGGGGGCTATGTACGAGCAGTACTTC	CASSPFEGAMYEQYF	few	TRBD1	TRBV3-1	TRBJ2-7
TGCAGCGTTGAAGCCCGGGACTACGAGCAGTACTTC	CSVEARDYEQYF	.	.	TRBV29-1	TRBJ2-7
TGTGCCAGCGTGTCCGGGACCTACGAGCAGTACTTC	CASVSGTYEQYF	few	.	TRBV27	TRBJ2-7
TGTGCCAGCAGTTTGGTAGCTCCTACCGGGGAGCTGTTTTTT	CASSLVAPTGELFF	few	.	TRBV12-3/TRBV12-4	TRBJ2-2
TGTGCCAGCAGCTCCTGGGACTCTATGGCAGATACGCAGTATTTT	CASSSWDSMADTQYF	few	.	TRBV11-2	TRBJ2-3
TGTGCCAGCAACGAAGGGGAGGATGTATTAGAGACCCAGTACTTC	CASNEGEDVLETQYF	.	.	TRBV28	TRBJ2-5